The sequence of this TCR beta chain was determined in a study of OX40 agonist ivuxolimab in advanced cancers. Background on the study: Anti-PD-1, anti-PD-L1 or anti-CTLA-4 therapy given earlier was allowed, and 40% had some.

Some clones are missing from TCRdb's copy, which holds only in-frame ones; the method was immunoSEQ multiplex PCR. The sample holds nearly 25,000 clones, approximately 80% seen once. The CDR3 loop spans 13 amino acids. The germline V gene has CDR1 LNHDA and CDR2 SQIVND (reference sequence). Trimming stripped 10 bases from V and 2 bases from J, with 15 bases between. Comments on this clone: Its antigen is currently unknown.

Study-level results: Still undetermined is the antigen specificity of the expanded peripheral T cells.

The specimen comprised CD4+ or CD8+ T cells sorted from blood, sampled in a trial of the OX40 agonist ivuxolimab. The V call is TRBV19, the J call TRBJ2-7; the D is unclear. This clonotype was sampled from an adult with an advanced solid tumor such as melanoma, head and neck, liver or kidney cancer. The DNA of the CDR3 is TGTGCCACAAGACGAGCAGCCGCCTACGAGCAGTACTTC. It is translated as CATRRAAAYEQYF.